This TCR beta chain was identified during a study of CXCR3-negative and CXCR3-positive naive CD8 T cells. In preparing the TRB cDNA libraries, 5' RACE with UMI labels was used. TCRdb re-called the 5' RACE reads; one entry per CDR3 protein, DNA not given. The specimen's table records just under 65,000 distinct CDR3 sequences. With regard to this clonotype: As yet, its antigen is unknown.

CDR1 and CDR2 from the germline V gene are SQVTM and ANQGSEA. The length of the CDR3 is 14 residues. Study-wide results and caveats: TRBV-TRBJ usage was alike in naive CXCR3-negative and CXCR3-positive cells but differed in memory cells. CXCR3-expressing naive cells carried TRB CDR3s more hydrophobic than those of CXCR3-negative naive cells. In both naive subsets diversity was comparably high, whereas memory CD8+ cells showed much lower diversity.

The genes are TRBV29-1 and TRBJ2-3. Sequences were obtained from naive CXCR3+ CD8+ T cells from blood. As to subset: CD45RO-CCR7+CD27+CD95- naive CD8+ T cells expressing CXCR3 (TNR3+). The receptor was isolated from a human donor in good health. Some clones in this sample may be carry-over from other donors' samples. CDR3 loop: CSVERADSTDTQYF.